Following are 10 T cell receptor beta chains from one sample sequenced in a study of control samples from healthy donors and cancer patients. TCRdb's table, derived via immunoSEQ multiplex PCR, lists solely in-frame clones and lacks some. The sample has about 120,000 clones, around 88% seen once; the top ten hold around 3.3%. What was sequenced was blood. The source is a middle-aged man in good health.

The chain combines TRBV9 with TRBJ2-1; 9 bases align to TRBD2. V was clipped by 3 bases and J by 7 bases; unmatched bases: 14. Germline values: CDR1 SGDLS, CDR2 YYNGEE. The length of the CDR3 is 17 residues. The DNA of the CDR3 is TGTGCCAGCAGCGCCGGACCGAAAGCGGGGGGCCTTAATGAGCAGTTCTTC. It specifies CASSAGPKAGGLNEQFF.

The chain links TRBV18 to TRBJ2-2; unclear D gene. Germline assignment: CDR1 KGHSH and CDR2 LQKENI. The ends were cut back, 3 bases at V and 0 bases at J, with 14 bases in the middle. The CDR3 extends over 17 amino acids. Here the CDR3 DNA reads TGTGCCAGCTCACCTAAAGCGACGGGTTCGAACACCGGGGAGCTGTTTTTT. Its protein is CASSPKATGSNTGELFF.

V usage is TRBV10-3 and J usage is TRBJ2-2, with 10 nucleotides matching TRBD1. Trimming removed 9 bases from V and 4 bases from J; junction bases left unmatched: 2. The CDR3 contains 13 residues. From germline, CDR1 is ENHRY and CDR2 SYGVKD. CDR3 protein: CAIGQGGTGELFF. CDR3 sequence (DNA): TGTGCCATAGGACAGGGGGGCACCGGGGAGCTGTTTTTT.

The chain carries TRBV7-8 and TRBJ1-1; a weak D match, TRBD1 (5 bases). The CDR3 extends over 15 amino acids. In germline, CDR1 is SGHVS, CDR2 FQNEAQ. Between the trimmed V and J ends, which lost 2 bases and 0 bases, there was a span of 10 bases. The CDR3 nucleotides read TGTGCCAGCAGCTTAACTCGGGACCTGAACACTGAAGCTTTCTTT. Translation gives CASSLTRDLNTEAFF.

The rearrangement links TRBV7-2 to TRBJ1-1; D not resolved. Between the trimmed V and J ends, which lost 2 bases and 2 bases, there was a span of 9 bases. The CDR3 sequence is 14 residues long. Per the germline V gene, CDR1 is SGHTA and CDR2 is FQGNSA. CDR3 in DNA: TGTGCCAGCAGCTTAACGCGCAGCAACACTGAAGCTTTCTTT. It is translated as CASSLTRSNTEAFF.

The rearrangement joins TRBV19 to TRBJ2-2; 9 nucleotides match TRBD2. Trimming removed 7 bases from V and 4 bases from J; junction bases left unmatched: 10. The length of the CDR3 is 16 residues. Germline CDR1 LNHDA, CDR2 SQIVND (reference sequence). CDR3 nucleotides: TGTGCCAGTATCGGCGGGGGGGCAATCGGCACCGGGGAGCTGTTTTTT. Its protein is CASIGGGAIGTGELFF.

CDR3 in amino acids: CASSLAAGINQPQHF. Here the CDR3 DNA reads TGTGCCAGCAGCTTAGCGGCGGGGATCAATCAGCCCCAGCATTTT. The genes are TRBV7-2 and TRBJ1-5; D unclear. V dropped 0 bases and J dropped 3 bases, with 9 bases sitting between them. Germline V lookup: CDR1 SGHTA, CDR2 FQGNSA. The CDR3 spans 15 residues.

This chain links TRBV4-1 with TRBJ1-3; D unresolved. This CDR3 is built from 16 residues. The germline gives CDR1 MGHRA, CDR2 YSYEKL. V lost 1 base to trimming and J lost 0 bases, with 10 bases between them. The DNA of the CDR3 is TGCGCCAGCAGCCAAGGCGGACTGCTCTCTGGAAACACCATATATTTT. As protein: CASSQGGLLSGNTIYF.

The CDR3 nucleotides are TGTGCCAGTAGTATCTCCAGGGGCTTGTTAGCTTTCTTT. Protein product: CASSISRGLLAFF. This chain uses TRBV19 with TRBJ1-1, with a possible D match to TRBD1 (6 bases). The germline CDR1 and CDR2 sequences are LNHDA and SQIVND (reference sequence). CDR3 size: 13 residues. V shed 3 bases and J shed 10 bases, with 15 bases lying between them.

In DNA, the CDR3 is TGTGCTAGTGGTTTGAAGGGACAGGAGGGTGGCTACACCTTC. Translated, it gives CASGLKGQEGGYTF. V and J are TRBV12-5 and TRBJ1-2; TRBD1 agrees at 8 bases. The CDR3 contains 14 residues. The germline CDR1 and CDR2 sequences are LGHNT and FRNRAP. The V segment lost 2 bases and the J segment 7 bases; nucleotides outside the gene matches: 6.